This is a list of T cell receptor beta chains from one sample in a study of cytomegalovirus exposure and HLA in healthy donors. Sequenced by immunoSEQ multiplex PCR; TCRdb stores in-frame clones only, minus some. The sample records over 50,000 clones, about two thirds being singletons. The sample was PBMCs. The receptors were gathered from a man aged 35 to 55 in good health and CMV-seropositive. Both conserved end residues are part of each CDR3. D genes are given only for firm matches. The size of a clone is reported for some rows only, either as once, few or many, or as a class for expanded clones.

TRBJ2-7,-,-,TRBV7-2,CASSLGGLVRYEQYF,TGTGCCAGCAGCTTGGGCGGGCTAGTCCGTTACGAGCAGTACTTC
TRBJ2-1,few,-,TRBV6-5,CASSPGGYNEQFF,TGTGCCAGCAGCCCAGGGGGGTACAATGAGCAGTTCTTC
TRBJ2-7,many,-,TRBV19,CASSRGGGEGHEQYF,TGTGCCAGTAGTAGGGGAGGGGGAGAGGGACACGAGCAGTACTTC
TRBJ2-3,-,-,TRBV11-2,CASSDPLSGSSTDTQYF,TGTGCCAGCAGCGACCCCTTGAGCGGCTCTAGCACAGATACGCAGTATTTT
TRBJ2-7,-,TRBD2,TRBV5-1,CASSLDTSGTYEQYF,TGCGCCAGCAGCTTGGACACTAGCGGGACCTACGAGCAGTACTTC
TRBJ2-7,-,-,TRBV28,CASHRSPYEQYF,TGTGCCAGTCACAGGTCCCCCTACGAGCAGTACTTC
TRBJ1-5,-,-,TRBV27,CASSLYYINQPQHF,TGTGCCAGCAGTTTGTACTATATCAATCAGCCCCAGCATTTT
TRBJ2-7,medium-sized,-,TRBV4-3,CASSQDVAYEQYF,TGCGCCAGCAGCCAAGATGTGGCTTACGAGCAGTACTTC
TRBJ1-3,-,TRBD1,TRBV5-1,CASRRTGDSGNTIYF,TGCGCCAGCAGACGAACAGGGGACTCTGGAAACACCATATATTTT
TRBJ2-3,-,TRBD2,TRBV30,CAWSRGGTDTQYF,TGTGCCTGGAGCCGGGGGGGAACAGATACGCAGTATTTT
TRBJ2-7,-,-,TRBV7-9,CASSLGLNEQYF,TGTGCCAGCAGCTTAGGGCTTAACGAGCAGTACTTC
TRBJ1-2,-,-,TRBV6-1,CASSVTAGANYGYTF,TGTGCCAGCAGTGTTACGGCGGGAGCTAACTATGGCTACACCTTC
TRBJ1-1,-,-,TRBV10-2,CASSLQGNTEAFF,TGCGCCAGCAGTCTACAGGGGAACACTGAAGCTTTCTTT
TRBJ1-2,-,-,TRBV6-5,CASSLRQLYGYTF,TGTGCCAGCAGCCTCAGACAGCTCTATGGCTACACCTTC
TRBJ2-1,-,-,TRBV6-5,CASSYRTSVGGEQFF,TGTGCCAGCAGTTACCGCACCAGCGTCGGTGGTGAGCAGTTCTTC
TRBJ2-1,few,TRBD2,TRBV7-2,CASSLAGRGVYNEQFF,TGTGCCAGCAGCTTAGCCGGACGGGGGGTTTACAATGAGCAGTTCTTC
TRBJ2-4,-,-,TRBV7-2,CASSLAPGDGYYIQYF,TGTGCCAGCAGCTTAGCCCCAGGGGATGGCTATTACATTCAGTACTTC
TRBJ1-2,few,-,TRBV7-2,CASSLEDIYGYTF,TGTGCCAGCAGCTTAGAGGACATTTATGGCTACACCTTC
TRBJ2-7,-,TRBD1,TRBV7-9,CASSPRTGALYEQYF,TGTGCCAGCAGCCCGAGGACAGGGGCTCTTTACGAGCAGTACTTC
TRBJ2-7,few,-,TRBV7-8,CASSLEANRHEQYF,TGTGCCAGCAGCCTCGAAGCGAACCGGCACGAGCAGTACTTC
TRBJ2-5,-,-,TRBV4-1,CASSLRLVGETQYF,TGCGCCAGCAGCCTAAGACTAGTCGGAGAGACCCAGTACTTC
TRBJ2-5,once,-,TRBV11-3,CASSLGDTRLETQYF,TGTGCCAGCAGCTTAGGGGACACCAGACTAGAGACCCAGTACTTC
TRBJ2-2,once,-,TRBV27,CASSLAGTNTGELFF,TGTGCCAGCAGTTTAGCAGGAACGAACACCGGGGAGCTGTTTTTT
TRBJ2-5,-,TRBD1,TRBV7-2,CASSSTGTGARETQYF,TGTGCCAGCAGCTCTACCGGGACAGGGGCGAGAGAGACCCAGTACTTC
TRBJ2-1,few,-,TRBV5-1,CASSIDRFNEQFF,TGCGCCAGCAGCATTGACAGGTTCAATGAGCAGTTCTTC
TRBJ1-1,-,-,TRBV4-3,CASSQGAVMNTEAFF,TGCGCCAGCAGCCAAGGGGCAGTTATGAACACTGAAGCTTTCTTT
TRBJ1-2,few,-,TRBV19,CASILRGEFNYGYTF,TGTGCCAGTATTCTCAGGGGAGAGTTTAACTATGGCTACACCTTC
TRBJ2-5,-,-,TRBV5-1,CASSSRGAYQETQYF,TGCGCCAGCAGCTCCCGGGGTGCCTACCAAGAGACCCAGTACTTC
TRBJ2-1,-,-,TRBV6-4,CASSAQGGSNNEQFF,TGTGCCAGCAGCGCACAGGGGGGGTCCAACAATGAGCAGTTCTTC
TRBJ1-1,-,TRBD1,TRBV19,CASSRDSTEAFF,TGTGCCAGTAGCAGGGACAGCACTGAAGCTTTCTTT
TRBJ1-2,-,TRBD1,TRBV9,CASSETGTALRYGYTF,TGTGCCAGCAGCGAAACTGGGACAGCCCTGCGCTATGGCTACACCTTC
TRBJ2-4,few,TRBD1,TRBV5-1,CASSLTPGQGARDKNIQYF,TGCGCCAGCAGCTTGACTCCGGGACAGGGGGCGAGGGACAAAAACATTCAGTACTTC
TRBJ2-7,-,-,TRBV7-9,CSSSLDPLAPSYEQYF,TGTTCCAGCAGCTTAGATCCCCTAGCGCCATCCTACGAGCAGTACTTC
TRBJ1-2,-,TRBD1,TRBV30,CAWTTGGSENYGYTF,TGTGCCTGGACGACAGGGGGCTCGGAGAACTATGGCTACACCTTC
TRBJ2-3,-,-,TRBV6-5,CASGQQSIDTQYF,TGTGCCAGCGGACAGCAATCAATAGATACGCAGTATTTT
TRBJ2-1,-,TRBD2,TRBV4-1,CASSPISGGALNEQFF,TGCGCCAGCAGCCCAATAAGCGGGGGGGCCCTTAATGAGCAGTTCTTC
TRBJ1-1,-,-,TRBV7-8,CASSLIAGISTEAFF,TGTGCCAGCAGCTTAATAGCAGGGATTAGCACTGAAGCTTTCTTT
TRBJ2-1,-,TRBD2,TRBV9,CASSVGGSGMGNEQFF,TGTGCCAGCAGCGTAGGTGGTAGCGGGATGGGCAATGAGCAGTTCTTC
TRBJ1-4,-,TRBD1,TRBV6-1,CASRDRGQTEKLFF,TGTGCCAGCAGGGACAGGGGGCAAACTGAAAAACTGTTTTTT
TRBJ2-7,-,TRBD1,TRBV4-3,CASSQVRGPYEQYF,TGCGCCAGCAGCCAAGTCAGGGGGCCCTACGAGCAGTACTTC
TRBJ2-7,-,TRBD2,TRBV7-2,CASSPGLAGSSYEQYF,TGTGCCAGCAGCCCAGGACTAGCGGGGAGCTCCTACGAGCAGTACTTC
TRBJ2-7,few,-,TRBV6-5,CASSYRDFSYEQYF,TGTGCCAGCAGTTACCGGGACTTCTCCTACGAGCAGTACTTC